This T cell receptor (beta chain) was sequenced in a study of cytomegalovirus exposure and HLA in healthy donors. This PCR relied on a set of 60 Vbeta primers and 13 Jbeta primers. Data came from immunoSEQ multiplex PCR; TCRdb stores just in-frame clones and leaves some out. The sample comprises under 200,000 clones, roughly 80% of which are singletons, and around 1.7% rests with the top ten. This TCR was sampled from a woman aged 18 to 35 in good health and CMV-seronegative. Material: PBMCs.

CDR3 sequence reads: CATTSGETQYF. The CDR3 coding sequence is TGCGCCACCACCTCAGGGGAGACCCAGTACTTC. The gene calls are TRBV10-2 and TRBJ2-5; weak D call: TRBD1 (5 bases). Trimming took 10 bases from V and 5 from J, leaving 11 bases between them. The CDR3 loop spans 11 amino acids. Germline-derived CDR1 and CDR2 are WSHSY and SAAADI.